The next 17 T cell receptor beta chains were all read from a single sample in a study of spatial heterogeneity in lung cancer (dated by TCRdb to the late 2010s). The time point label corresponds to: blood at routine non-recurrence follow-up after resection. For TCR sequencing, whole RNA was extracted from tumor and nontumor lung tissue, or from cryopreserved PBMC samples, and no cell sorting was done. The library was generated by 5' RACE. Sequencing instrument: NextSeq 500. TCRdb reran the public reads through fastp at Q25 and MiXCR, keeping productive beta chains. Rows with a matching CDR3 protein are joined into one entry that keeps the most common DNA and genes. This sample gives under 150,000 distinct CDR3 sequences in total; 10% to 15% of them show up just once. Around 17% of the sample rests with the top ten. Source: PBMCs, taken at follow-up. The origin of the receptors is a male donor with early-stage non-small cell lung cancer.

This chain joins TRBV5-6 and TRBJ2-5, with D maybe TRBD2 (6 bases). This CDR3 is built from 14 residues. Trimming shortened V by 4 bases and J by 8 bases, and 18 bases separated the two germline ends. The germline V gene has CDR1 SGHDT and CDR2 YYEEEE. As DNA, the CDR3 is TGTGCCAGCAGCCAATGGGGGGTTGGAAGTACCCAGTACTTC. It specifies CASSQWGVGSTQYF. Based on the CDR3 plus reference TRBV5-6 and TRBJ2-5, the full variable domain is DAGVTQSPTHLIKTRGQQVTLRCSPKSGHDTVSWYQQALGQGPQFIFQYYEEEERQRGNFPDRFSGHQFPNYSSELNVNALLLGDSALYLCASSQWGVGSTQYFGPGTRLLVL.

This clonotype came up a few times. The chain combines TRBV6-2 or TRBV6-3 with TRBJ1-1; TRBD1 is a possible D gene (5 bases). The CDR3 contains 12 residues. Trimming stripped 2 bases from V and 5 bases from J, with 6 bases between. Germline V gene lookup returns CDR1 MNHEY and CDR2 SVGEGT. CDR3 loop: CASSYGGTEAFF. The DNA for the CDR3 is TGTGCCAGCAGTTACGGGGGGACTGAAGCTTTCTTT.

The sample holds many counts of this clonotype. The rearrangement joins TRBV6-5 to TRBJ1-6; D unresolved. Germline CDR1 is MNHEY and CDR2 is SVGAGI. The CDR3 covers 14 residues. V lost 0 bases, J lost 6 bases, and 6 bases lay in between. The CDR3 DNA is TGTGCCAGCAGTTACTCGGGGTTTAATTCACCCCTCCACTTT. The encoded protein is CASSYSGFNSPLHF.

This clonotype was seen at least ten times. The J gene is TRBJ1-1, the V gene TRBV5-1; D not certain. Trimming pared 3 bases from V and 1 base from J, leaving 13 bases between. The CDR3 loop spans 15 amino acids. Germline V lookup: CDR1 SGHRS, CDR2 YFSETQ. The CDR3: CASSSDEGRNTEAFF. The CDR3 nucleotides are TGCGCCAGCAGCTCAGATGAAGGGAGGAACACTGAAGCTTTCTTT.

The V and J genes are TRBV20-1 and TRBJ2-1; D unclear. Trimming left V 0 bases short and J 4 bases short, with 13 bases between. The CDR3 is made up of 15 amino acids. Germline V lookup: CDR1 DFQATT, CDR2 SNEGSKA (reference sequence). The CDR3 sequence is CSARDATGVYNEQFF. The CDR3 region has the DNA TGCAGTGCTAGAGATGCTACTGGCGTTTACAATGAGCAGTTCTTC.

The chain combines TRBV7-9 with TRBJ2-5; D remains unclear. V lost 3 bases to trimming and J lost 2 bases, with 10 bases between them. Per germline, CDR1 SEHNR and CDR2 FQNEAQ (reference sequence). The CDR3 spans 14 residues. CDR3 in amino acids: CASSFLATQETQYF. The CDR3 DNA sequence: TGTGCCAGCAGCTTCCTCGCAACTCAAGAGACCCAGTACTTC.

The chain uses TRBV7-9 and TRBJ1-4, with D tentatively TRBD1 (5 bases). The CDR3 contains 17 residues. Trimming pared 0 bases from V and 1 base from J, leaving 12 bases between. CDR1 and CDR2 from the germline V gene are SEHNR and FQNEAQ (reference sequence). CDR3 amino acids: CASSLARGDRTNEKLFF. CDR3 nucleotide sequence: TGTGCCAGCAGCTTAGCACGAGGGGACCGAACTAATGAAAAACTGTTTTTT. Together with reference TRBV7-9 and TRBJ1-4, the CDR3 gives the full variable domain: DTGVSQNPRHKITKRGQNVTFRCDPISEHNRLYWYRQTLGQGPEFLTYFQNEAQLEKSRLLSDRFSAERPKGSFSTLEIQRTEQGDSAMYLCASSLARGDRTNEKLFFGSGTQLSVL.

This clonotype was seen at least ten times. V gene TRBV2 combines with J gene TRBJ1-5; 9 bases are shared with TRBD1. Germline CDR1 is SNHLY and CDR2 is FYNNEI. V lost 7 bases, J lost 3 bases, and 7 bases stayed unmatched. CDR3 length: 15 residues. CDR3 sequence: CASNLDRGDNQPQHF. CDR3 DNA: TGTGCCAGCAACCTGGACAGGGGAGACAATCAGCCCCAGCATTTT.

A few counts support this clonotype. J is TRBJ1-2 and V is TRBV5-1; D is unclear. The V gene lost 0 bases and the J gene lost 4 bases, with 7 bases spanning the gap. Germline CDR1 is SGHRS and CDR2 is YFSETQ. The CDR3 has 13 residues. CDR3 amino acids: CASSLAESYGYTF. The DNA for the CDR3 is TGCGCCAGCAGCTTGGCGGAGTCCTATGGCTACACCTTC. Filled out from reference TRBV5-1 and TRBJ1-2, the complete variable domain reads KAGVTQTPRYLIKTRGQQVTLSCSPISGHRSVSWYQQTPGQGLQFLFEYFSETQRNKGNFPGRFSGRQFSNSRSEMNVSTLELGDSALYLCASSLAESYGYTFGSGTRLTVV.

The rearrangement links TRBV18 to TRBJ2-1; D unresolved. The ends were cut back, 0 bases at V and 2 bases at J, with 8 bases in the middle. CDR1 and CDR2 (germline): KGHSH, LQKENI. The CDR3 is made up of 15 amino acids. In DNA form, the CDR3 reads TGTGCCAGCTCACCACCCCCGGGCCCCTACAATGAGCAGTTCTTC. Encoded protein: CASSPPPGPYNEQFF.

In this sample, this clonotype turned up many times. J is TRBJ1-6 and V is TRBV7-2; tentatively, D is TRBD1 (6 bases). The length of the CDR3 is 15 residues. V was shortened by 1 base and J by 10 bases, with 14 bases between the two germline ends. Per the germline V gene, CDR1 is SGHTA and CDR2 is FQGNSA. CDR3 residues: CASSLEGGKGSPLHF. The CDR3 nucleotides are TGTGCCAGCAGCTTAGAGGGGGGGAAGGGGTCACCCCTCCACTTT.

This clonotype was found many times. J is TRBJ2-5 and V is TRBV5-6; 7 nucleotides line up with TRBD2. This CDR3 has 12 amino acids. J gave up 6 bases and V 3 bases, and 2 bases lay outside the gene matches. Per germline, CDR1 SGHDT and CDR2 YYEEEE. The CDR3, as DNA: TGTGCCAGCAGCTCCAGCGGGAAGACCCAGTACTTC. Translating gives CASSSSGKTQYF. The variable domain in full, completed from reference TRBV5-6 and TRBJ2-5, reads DAGVTQSPTHLIKTRGQQVTLRCSPKSGHDTVSWYQQALGQGPQFIFQYYEEEERQRGNFPDRFSGHQFPNYSSELNVNALLLGDSALYLCASSSSGKTQYFGPGTRLLVL.

This clonotype has just a few counts. The chain links TRBV10-3 to TRBJ1-1; D unresolved. Germline CDR1 reads ENHRY; CDR2 reads SYGVKD. CDR3 size: 16 residues. The germline V and J ends were trimmed by 0 bases and 1 base, with 12 bases remaining between them. DNA of the CDR3: TGTGCCATCAGTGAGTCGCCCTTACAGAGGAACACTGAAGCTTTCTTT. Translation: CAISESPLQRNTEAFF.

The V call is TRBV28, the J call TRBJ2-3; 9 positions agree with TRBD2. This CDR3 comprises 16 residues. The germline V gene encodes CDR1 MDHEN and CDR2 SYDVKM. Trimming at V came to 4 bases and at J to 5 bases, leaving 10 bases not matched to a gene. The CDR3 sequence: CASSSRGSGGLDTQYF. The CDR3 nucleotides read TGTGCCAGCAGTTCCCGGGGTAGCGGGGGTTTAGATACGCAGTATTTT. Full variable domain (outside the CDR3, taken from reference TRBV28 and TRBJ2-3): DVKVTQSSRYLVKRTGEKVFLECVQDMDHENMFWYRQDPGLGLRLIYFSYDVKMKEKGDIPEGYSVSREKKERFSLILESASTNQTSMYLCASSSRGSGGLDTQYFGPGTRLTVL.

There are many counts of this clonotype. The chain recombines TRBV4-1 with TRBJ2-3, with D possibly TRBD2 on 6 matching bases. V gave up 0 bases and J gave up 12 bases, with 16 bases separating them. Germline CDR1 is MGHRA and CDR2 is YSYEKL. The CDR3 runs to 14 residues. CDR3 loop: CASSQDSGSWGQYF. The CDR3 region has the DNA TGCGCCAGCAGCCAAGACAGCGGGTCGTGGGGTCAGTATTTT.

The chain carries TRBV20-1 and TRBJ1-5, with a possible D match to TRBD1 (6 bases). Trimming removed 5 bases from V and 11 bases from J, with 16 bases in between. Per the germline V gene, CDR1 is DFQATT and CDR2 is SNEGSKA (reference sequence). This CDR3 region has 12 residues. The CDR3, as DNA: TGCAGTGCTGGACAGATTGGCGTGGCCCAGCATTTT. Translated, it gives CSAGQIGVAQHF.

V usage is TRBV28 and J usage is TRBJ1-1; TRBD1 aligns across 8 bases. J gave up 3 bases and V 4 bases, and 4 bases lay outside the gene matches. CDR1 is MDHEN and CDR2 is SYDVKM in the germline V gene. The CDR3 spans 14 residues. CDR3 in DNA: TGTGCCAGCAGTTCGGGACAGGCCTACACTGAAGCTTTCTTT. It is translated as CASSSGQAYTEAFF.